Listed below are T cell receptor beta chains from one sample, sequenced in a study of Ad26.COV2.S vaccination and SARS-CoV-2 variants. TCRdb's copy holds only in-frame clones and misses some; the assay was immunoSEQ multiplex PCR. The repertoire holds about 440,000 clones, around nine tenths seen once, with 9.5% to 15% in the top ten. This specimen was peripheral blood, taken in a trial of Ad26.COV2.S vaccine versus placebo. Receptors were obtained from a person between 18 and 59 years old who received the Ad26.COV2.S COVID-19 vaccine or a placebo. Both conserved end residues are part of each CDR3. The D gene is left open where the match is weak. The size field is filled for only some rows; it gives once, few, many or a size class.

15,-,TRBJ1-5,-,TRBV9,TGTGCCAGCAGCCCCGGTCAGGGCTCAGCTCAGCCCCAGCATTTT,CASSPGQGSAQPQHF
15,TRBD1,TRBJ2-4,-,TRBV7-2,TGTGCCAGCAGCCCGATAGACAGGGCCCAAAACATTCAGTACTTC,CASSPIDRAQNIQYF
18,TRBD2,TRBJ2-2,-,TRBV9,TGTGCCAGCAGCGTTTACGGACTAGCGGGTGCGAACACCGGGGAGCTGTTTTTT,CASSVYGLAGANTGELFF
14,-,TRBJ2-3,-,TRBV27,TGTGCCAGCAGTTTAAGGGGGGGCACAGATACGCAGTATTTT,CASSLRGGTDTQYF
14,-,TRBJ2-5,-,TRBV24-1,TGTGCCACCAGTGACCCGCCCCCCCAAGAGACCCAGTACTTC,CATSDPPPQETQYF
14,-,TRBJ2-3,-,TRBV27,TGTGCCAGCAGTTTGCCCGGTCCCACAGATACGCAGTATTTT,CASSLPGPTDTQYF
16,TRBD2,TRBJ2-1,few,TRBV19,TGTGCCAGTAGTTGGGGCCTGGCGGGAGGGGCCAATGAGCAGTTCTTC,CASSWGLAGGANEQFF
14,-,TRBJ2-7,-,TRBV6-5,TGTGCCAGCAGTCACTCAACCGGGACCTACGAGCAGTACTTC,CASSHSTGTYEQYF
15,-,TRBJ1-6,-,TRBV2,TGTGCCAGCAGTGAAAGGCCTTCCTTTCTTTCACCCCTCCACTTT,CASSERPSFLSPLHF
16,TRBD1,TRBJ1-2,-,TRBV11-2,TGTGCCAGCAGCTTAGATATATGGGACAGGGTCAATGGCTACACCTTC,CASSLDIWDRVNGYTF
16,TRBD1,TRBJ1-4,-,TRBV4-2,TGTGCCAGCAGCCCGATAGGGGGCGCGGAGGAAGAAAAACTGTTTTTT,CASSPIGGAEEEKLFF
13,TRBD1,TRBJ1-2,few,TRBV19,TGTGCCAGTACCTCCGGGACAGTTCATGGCTACACCTTC,CASTSGTVHGYTF
11,-,TRBJ2-4,-,TRBV28,TGTGCCAGCAGTGAACCAAACATTCAGTACTTC,CASSEPNIQYF
13,-,TRBJ1-5,-,TRBV6-5,TGTGCCAGCAGGCGATCTCAGAATCAGCCCCAGCATTTT,CASRRSQNQPQHF
12,-,TRBJ1-2,-,TRBV28,TGTGCCAGCCAGGATTTCCCTTATGGCTACACCTTC,CASQDFPYGYTF
17,-,TRBJ1-4,-,TRBV11-2,TGTGCCAGCAGCCGTTCGGGGTTTGGAGCAACTAATGAAAAACTGTTTTTT,CASSRSGFGATNEKLFF
16,-,TRBJ1-2,-,TRBV2,TGTGCCAGCACCGGGGGCTCGAGGGGGACCAACTATGGCTACACCTTC,CASTGGSRGTNYGYTF
14,-,TRBJ1-5,-,TRBV29-1,TGCAGCGTTGCGGACGCCTCCGGCGATCAGCCCCAGCATTTT,CSVADASGDQPQHF
14,-,TRBJ1-5,-,TRBV28,TGTGCCAGCAGTTTATCCTATAGCAATCAGCCCCAGCATTTT,CASSLSYSNQPQHF
17,TRBD2,TRBJ2-1,-,TRBV11-2,TGTGCCAGCAGCTTAGGCGTAGCGGGTCTAGGAAGGAATGAGCAGTTCTTC,CASSLGVAGLGRNEQFF